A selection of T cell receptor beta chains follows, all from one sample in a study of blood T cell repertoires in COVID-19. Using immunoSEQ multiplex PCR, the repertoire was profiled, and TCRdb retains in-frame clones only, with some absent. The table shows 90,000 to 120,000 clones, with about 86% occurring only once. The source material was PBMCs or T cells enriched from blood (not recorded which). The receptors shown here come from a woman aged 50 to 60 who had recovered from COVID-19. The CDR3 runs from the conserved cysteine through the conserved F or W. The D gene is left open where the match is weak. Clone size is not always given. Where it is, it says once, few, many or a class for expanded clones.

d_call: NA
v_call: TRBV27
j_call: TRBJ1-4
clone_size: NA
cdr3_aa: CASSSLQGIGEKLFF
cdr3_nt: TGTGCCAGCAGTTCGTTACAGGGCATCGGAGAAAAACTGTTTTTT

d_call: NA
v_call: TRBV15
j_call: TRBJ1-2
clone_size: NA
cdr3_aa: CATSRDRHNNYGYTF
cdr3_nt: TGTGCCACCAGCAGAGATCGACATAATAACTATGGCTACACCTTC

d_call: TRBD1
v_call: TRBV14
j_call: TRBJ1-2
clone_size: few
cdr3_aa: CASSQDWTGGMHGYTF
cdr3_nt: TGTGCCAGCAGCCAAGACTGGACAGGGGGCATGCATGGCTACACCTTC

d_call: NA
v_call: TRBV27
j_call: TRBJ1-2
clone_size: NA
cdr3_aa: CASSGTPSSNYGYTF
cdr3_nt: TGTGCCAGCAGCGGGACACCATCCTCTAACTATGGCTACACCTTC

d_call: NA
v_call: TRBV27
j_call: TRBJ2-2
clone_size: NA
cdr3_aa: CASRRDVNTGELFF
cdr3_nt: TGTGCCAGCAGGCGGGACGTCAACACCGGGGAGCTGTTTTTT

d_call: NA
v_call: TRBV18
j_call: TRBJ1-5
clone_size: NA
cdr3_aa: CASSPGFRPAGNQPQHF
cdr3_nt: TGTGCCAGCTCACCAGGATTTCGACCGGCGGGCAATCAGCCCCAGCATTTT

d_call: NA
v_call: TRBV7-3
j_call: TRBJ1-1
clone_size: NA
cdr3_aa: CASSLRGGTEAFF
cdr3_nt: TGTGCCAGCAGCTTAAGGGGGGGCACTGAAGCTTTCTTT

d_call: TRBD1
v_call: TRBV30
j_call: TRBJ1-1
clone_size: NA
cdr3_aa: CAWSSDRGNTEAFF
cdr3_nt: TGTGCCTGGAGTTCGGACAGGGGGAACACTGAAGCTTTCTTT

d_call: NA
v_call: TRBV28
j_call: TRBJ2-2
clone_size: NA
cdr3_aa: CASNIVGQGGELFF
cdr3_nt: TGTGCCAGCAATATCGTTGGGCAGGGCGGGGAGCTGTTTTTT

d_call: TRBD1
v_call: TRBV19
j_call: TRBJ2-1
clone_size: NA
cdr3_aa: CASSISGQGRDEQFF
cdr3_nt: TGTGCCAGTAGTATCTCCGGACAGGGCCGGGATGAGCAGTTCTTC

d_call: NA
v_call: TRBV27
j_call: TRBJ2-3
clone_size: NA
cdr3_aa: CASSLSRGPTTTDTQYF
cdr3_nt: TGTGCCAGCAGCCTAAGTAGGGGCCCAACGACCACAGATACGCAGTATTTT

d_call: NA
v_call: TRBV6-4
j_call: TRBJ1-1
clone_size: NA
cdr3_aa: CVLRGVRTEAFF
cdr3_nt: TGTGTCCTCAGGGGAGTTCGCACTGAAGCTTTCTTT

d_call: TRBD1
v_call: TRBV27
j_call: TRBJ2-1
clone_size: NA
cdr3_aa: CASSPSQGRNEQFF
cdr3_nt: TGTGCCAGCAGTCCATCACAGGGGCGGAATGAGCAGTTCTTC

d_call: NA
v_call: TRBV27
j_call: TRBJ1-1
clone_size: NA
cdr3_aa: CASSFSGNTEAFF
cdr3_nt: TGTGCCAGCAGTTTCTCCGGGAACACTGAAGCTTTCTTT

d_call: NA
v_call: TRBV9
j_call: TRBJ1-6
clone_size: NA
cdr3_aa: CASSVVGDYNSPLHF
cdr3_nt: TGTGCCAGCAGCGTAGTCGGGGACTATAATTCACCCCTCCACTTT

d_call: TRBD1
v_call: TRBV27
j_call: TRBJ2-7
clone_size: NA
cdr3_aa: CASSLLDRGSSYEQYF
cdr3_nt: TGTGCCAGCAGTCTACTGGACAGGGGAAGCTCCTACGAGCAGTACTTC

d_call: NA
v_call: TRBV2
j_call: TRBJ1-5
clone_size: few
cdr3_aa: CASSEAGGGGQPQHF
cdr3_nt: TGTGCCAGCAGTGAAGCGGGCGGGGGAGGTCAGCCCCAGCATTTT

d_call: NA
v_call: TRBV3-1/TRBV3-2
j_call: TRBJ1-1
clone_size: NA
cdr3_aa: CASSQVPSVNTEAFF
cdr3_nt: TGTGCCAGCAGCCAAGTCCCTAGTGTGAACACTGAAGCTTTCTTT

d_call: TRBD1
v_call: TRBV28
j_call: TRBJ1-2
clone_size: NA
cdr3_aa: CASSLNHRGRSGYTF
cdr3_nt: TGTGCCAGCAGCCTCAACCACAGGGGGCGTAGTGGCTACACCTTC

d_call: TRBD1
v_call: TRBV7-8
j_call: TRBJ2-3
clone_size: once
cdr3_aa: CASSPTGQGAVFHNWNTQYF
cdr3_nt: TGTGCCAGCAGCCCCACGGGACAGGGTGCCGTGTTTCACAATTGGAATACGCAGTATTTT

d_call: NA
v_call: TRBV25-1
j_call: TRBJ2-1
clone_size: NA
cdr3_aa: CASSELAGASSYNEQFF
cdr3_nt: TGTGCCAGCAGTGAACTGGCGGGGGCTAGCTCCTACAATGAGCAGTTCTTC

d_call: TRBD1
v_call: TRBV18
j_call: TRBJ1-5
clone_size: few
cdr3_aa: CASTTGTGPNQPQHF
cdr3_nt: TGTGCCAGCACGACCGGGACAGGGCCCAATCAGCCCCAGCATTTT

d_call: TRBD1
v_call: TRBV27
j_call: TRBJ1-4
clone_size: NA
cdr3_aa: CASSDRGVEKLFF
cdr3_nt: TGTGCCAGCAGTGACAGGGGTGTGGAAAAACTGTTTTTT

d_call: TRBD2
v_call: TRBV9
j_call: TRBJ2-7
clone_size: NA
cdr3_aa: CASSVDREAGKYEQYF
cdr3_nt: TGTGCCAGCAGCGTAGATCGGGAAGCGGGAAAATACGAGCAGTACTTC

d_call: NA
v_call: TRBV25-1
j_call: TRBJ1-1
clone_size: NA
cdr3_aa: CATLNSGNTEAFF
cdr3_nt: TGTGCCACCCTAAACAGTGGGAACACTGAAGCTTTCTTT

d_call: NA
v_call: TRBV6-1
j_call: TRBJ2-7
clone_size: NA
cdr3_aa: CASSDLAPTRGYEQYF
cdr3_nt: TGTGCCAGCAGTGACCTCGCCCCTACCCGGGGTTACGAGCAGTACTTC

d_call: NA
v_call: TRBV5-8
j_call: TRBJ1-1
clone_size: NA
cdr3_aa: CASSATGNRMNTEAFF
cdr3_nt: TGTGCCAGCAGCGCCACAGGGAATAGGATGAACACTGAAGCTTTCTTT

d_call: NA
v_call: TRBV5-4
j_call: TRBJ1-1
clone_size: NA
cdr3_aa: CASSYRQANTEAFF
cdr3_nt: TGTGCCAGCAGCTACCGACAGGCCAACACTGAAGCTTTCTTT